This T cell receptor (beta chain) originates from a study of tumor-infiltrating lymphocytes in primary liver carcinoma. Study-wide points: Tumor-adjacent and tumor-blood pairs overlapped less than tumor region pairs did.

A remark on this clonotype: Its matching antigen is unknown. A read error is likely, as this CDR3 ends without the conserved phenylalanine or tryptophan.

Losses at the gene ends were 8 bases for V and 6 bases for J; bases not matched to a gene: 10. Per the germline V gene, CDR1 is GTSNPN and CDR2 is SVGIG (reference sequence). The CDR3 runs to 13 residues. From roughly 0.55 ug of total RNA, TCR beta-specific cDNA was reverse-transcribed using a constant-region primer. The TCR beta library was amplified through three nested multiplex PCR rounds in a modified ARM-PCR procedure. Researchers ran the first two PCR rounds for ten to eleven cycles each with TRBV1-TRBV30 forward primers and a C-beta reverse primer. TCRdb ran MiXCR on the multiplex PCR reads and lists one entry per CDR3 protein. Counted here are 20,000 or so distinct CDR3 sequences, approximately 79% occurring once; the ten biggest clones make up roughly 43%. Bulk tissue was left unsorted, and RNA and DNA were co-extracted from about 21-30 mg of it.

The chain is built from TRBV30 and TRBJ1-5; 7 bases agree with TRBD1. This clonotype originated in a middle-aged man with primary liver carcinoma and hepatitis B virus infection. Sequenced input: liver tumor tissue from sampling region 1. Stated subset: tumor region T1, superior pole. The CDR3 sequence: CARGRQGGQPQHV. CDR3 coding DNA: TGTGCCCGGGGTAGACAGGGCGGTCAGCCCCAGCATGTT.